The source of this TCR beta chain is a study of regulatory T cells in long-lasting Graves disease. The time point was: persistent/refractory GD, antithyroid drugs over 5 years with positive TRAb. The TCR library was made from RNA that had been extracted from PBMCs in TRIzol. The diagnosis of Graves' disease used American Thyroid Association guidelines. Enrollment of patients was through an endocrinology department in Xi'an, China. Both iRepertoire HTBI primers and Arm-PCR of CDR3 regions were used to build the TCR beta libraries. Each CDR3 protein is one row after TCRdb ran MiXCR on the multiplex PCR reads. The table shows about 470,000 distinct CDR3 sequences, with 20% to 25% occurring only once. Trimming cost V 6 bases and J 2 bases, with 14 bases left between them. This CDR3 spans 14 amino acids. Germline CDR1 reads MNHNS; CDR2 reads SASEGT.

This rearrangement joins TRBV6-1 to TRBJ2-7, with a possible D match to TRBD1 (6 bases). The source is a female donor with Graves disease. The sample here was peripheral blood mononuclear cells (PBMCs), taken when the disease was refractory, from a patient treated with antithyroid drugs. In nucleotides, the CDR3 is TGTGCCAGCAGCCTTAACAGGGATGCCTACGAGCAGTACTTC. Translating gives CASSLNRDAYEQYF.